The TCR beta chain described here comes from a study of post-analysis software for immune sequencing data. Germline assignment: CDR1 SQVTM and CDR2 ANQGSEA. The CDR3 totals 11 residues. With V trimmed by 8 bases and J by 14 bases, 10 bases remained unmatched. This clonotype was seen a few times. Antigen specificity is unknown. Presence of unique molecular identifiers characterized the TCR beta cDNA libraries. TCRdb called the PCR reads again in MiXCR, with one record for every CDR3 protein. The repertoire consists of approximately 570,000 distinct CDR3 sequences, with roughly 40% occurring once and the leading ten covering more than 1.5%. Notes on the study in general: Higher frequency in patients than in controls was seen for several TRBV segments, with TRBV5-6, TRBV5-1 and TRBV20-1 among them.

The sequence was obtained from a girl aged 10 to 17 with multiple sclerosis. This rearrangement joins TRBV29-1 to TRBJ2-1, with 9 bases fitting TRBD1. Material for sequencing was blood. The CDR3: CSSRTGDVEFF. The CDR3 nucleotides read TGCAGCTCCAGGACAGGGGACGTTGAGTTCTTC.